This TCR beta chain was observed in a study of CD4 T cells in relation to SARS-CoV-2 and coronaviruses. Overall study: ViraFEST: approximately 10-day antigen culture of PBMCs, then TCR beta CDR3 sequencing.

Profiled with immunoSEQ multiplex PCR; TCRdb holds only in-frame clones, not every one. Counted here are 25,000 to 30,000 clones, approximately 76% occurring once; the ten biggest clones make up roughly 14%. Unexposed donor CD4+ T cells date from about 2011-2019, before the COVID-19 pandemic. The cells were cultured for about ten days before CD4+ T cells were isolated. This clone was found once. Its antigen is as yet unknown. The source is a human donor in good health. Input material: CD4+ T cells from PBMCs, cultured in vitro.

CDR3: CASSPATYNEQFF. The CDR3, as DNA: TGTGCCAGCAGCCCCGCCACTTACAATGAGCAGTTCTTC. The chain links TRBV11-2 to TRBJ2-1; no definite D call. The length of the CDR3 is 13 residues. The germline V and J ends were trimmed by 5 bases and 4 bases, with 9 bases remaining between them. Germline loops: CDR1 SGHAT, CDR2 FQNNGV. The full variable domain, rest sourced from reference TRBV11-2 and TRBJ2-1, is EAGVAQSPRYKIIEKRQSVAFWCNPISGHATLYWYQQILGQGPKLLIQFQNNGVVDDSQLPKDRFSAERLKGVDSTLKIQPAKLEDSAVYLCASSPATYNEQFFGPGTRLTVL.